These 29 T cell receptor beta chains were all obtained from the same sample, sequenced in a study of long-term antiretroviral therapy in people with HIV. The assay, immunoSEQ v3.0, was run at survey level. Libraries were prepared by immunoSEQ multiplex PCR; TCRdb keeps only in-frame clonotypes and omits some of them. This sample has approximately 22,000 clones, with around 83% found just once. This specimen consisted of unsorted PBMCs, obtained 3 years after starting antiretroviral therapy. The receptors shown here come from a man aged 50 to 59 with HIV.

In its sample, this clone was seen a few times. The V and J genes are TRBV4-3 and TRBJ2-7; TRBD2 agrees at 8 bases. Germline V CDR1 and CDR2: LGHNA, YSLEER. The CDR3 runs to 14 residues. V dropped 4 bases and J dropped 2; count of bases not matched to a gene: 4. The CDR3 nucleotides read TGCGCCAGCAGCCTAAGCGGGGGTGCCTACGAGCAGTACTTC. Amino acids: CASSLSGGAYEQYF.

This chain uses TRBV9 with TRBJ2-5; the match to TRBD1 covers 7 bases. The CDR3 runs 15 residues. The J segment lost 5 bases and the V segment lost 0 bases, leaving 7 bases of the junction unmatched. Germline CDR1 and CDR2: SGDLS and YYNGEE. CDR3 nucleotides: TGTGCCAGCAGCGTAGGAGGACAGGTGGGGGAGACCCAGTACTTC. Its translation: CASSVGGQVGETQYF.

The rearrangement joins TRBV7-2 to TRBJ2-3; D is unresolved. Germline lookup yields CDR1 SGHTA and CDR2 FQGNSA. V was shortened by 10 bases and J by 1 base, with 12 bases between the two germline ends. The CDR3 length is 13 residues. CDR3 nucleotides: TGTGCCACCGGAAAGGACCGCACAGATACGCAGTATTTT. It encodes CATGKDRTDTQYF.

The CDR3 DNA sequence: TGTGCCAGCAGAAAGAGGACAGGGGGGAATTCACCCCTCCACTTT. Translation: CASRKRTGGNSPLHF. The V call is TRBV6-5, the J call TRBJ1-6; 10 bases are shared with TRBD1. V dropped 6 bases and J dropped 7; count of bases not matched to a gene: 6. Germline V gene lookup returns CDR1 MNHEY and CDR2 SVGAGI. The CDR3 is 15 amino acids.

The chain uses TRBV7-3 and TRBJ2-7; 8 nucleotides match TRBD1. Losses at the gene ends were 5 bases for V and 2 bases for J; bases not matched to a gene: 8. Germline lookup yields CDR1 SGHTA and CDR2 FQGTGA. This CDR3 spans 15 amino acids. The CDR3 reads CASSPQGALTYEQYF. For the CDR3, the DNA is TGTGCCAGCAGCCCCCAGGGGGCCCTTACCTACGAGCAGTACTTC.

V usage is TRBV18 and J usage is TRBJ2-2; 9 bases are a match to TRBD2. Trimming cost V 0 bases and J 1 base; bases outside gene matches: 9. CDR1 KGHSH and CDR2 LQKENI come from the germline V gene. CDR3 length: 19 amino acids. The CDR3 DNA reads TGTGCCAGCTCACCACCCTTGCTAGCGGGGCGCCTGAACACCGGGGAGCTGTTTTTT. Residues: CASSPPLLAGRLNTGELFF. Filled out from reference TRBV18 and TRBJ2-2, the complete variable domain reads NAGVMQNPRHLVRRRGQEARLRCSPMKGHSHVYWYRQLPEEGLKFMVYLQKENIIDESGMPKERFSAEFPKEGPSILRIQQVVRGDSAAYFCASSPPLLAGRLNTGELFFGEGSRLTVL.

The genes are TRBV4-1 and TRBJ2-1, with 14 bases aligning to TRBD2. The CDR3 is 17 residues long. Looked up from germline, CDR1 is MGHRA and CDR2 is YSYEKL. Unmatched junction bases numbered 12, after V lost 6 bases and J lost 8 bases. The CDR3 coding sequence is TGCGCCAGCAGTCAGACTAGCGGGAGGGCCTCTTTCTATGAGCAGTTCTTC. This translates into CASSQTSGRASFYEQFF.

V usage is TRBV27 and J usage is TRBJ2-5, with 10 bases lining up with TRBD2. Germline V gene data show CDR1 as MNHEY and CDR2 as SMNVEV (reference sequence). V shed 5 bases, J shed 2 bases, and the junction held 8 bases outside the gene matches. This CDR3 has 16 amino acids. This CDR3 is CASSTSTSGLQETQYF. CDR3 nucleotide sequence: TGTGCCAGCAGTACCTCGACTAGCGGGTTACAAGAGACCCAGTACTTC.

The rearrangement joins TRBV19 to TRBJ1-4; D not certain. V was clipped by 10 bases and J by 6 bases, with 18 bases between them. The CDR3 length is 14 residues. CDR1 and CDR2 (germline): LNHDA, SQIVND (reference sequence). In DNA, the CDR3 is TGTGCCACCTGTAGAACCGGAACATATGAAAAACTGTTTTTT. Its translation is CATCRTGTYEKLFF.

This CDR3 reads CASSLVNTEAFF. CDR3 nucleotide sequence: TGTGCCAGCAGCTTGGTGAACACTGAAGCTTTCTTT. The chain is built from TRBV7-2 and TRBJ1-1, with D unclear. Trimming left V 3 bases short and J 0 bases short, with 2 bases between. CDR1 is SGHTA, CDR2 FQGNSA, per germline. The CDR3 is made up of 12 amino acids.

The chain combines TRBV19 with TRBJ1-5; unclear D gene. Germline loops: CDR1 LNHDA, CDR2 SQIVND (reference sequence). V lost 8 bases, J lost 0 bases, and 8 bases lay in between. The CDR3 extends over 13 amino acids. The CDR3 loop reads CASQPYSNQPQHF. The CDR3 DNA is TGTGCCAGTCAGCCTTATAGCAATCAGCCCCAGCATTTT. Using reference TRBV19 and TRBJ1-5 for the parts outside the CDR3, the full variable domain is DGGITQSPKYLFRKEGQNVTLSCEQNLNHDAMYWYRQDPGQGLRLIYYSQIVNDFQKGDIAEGYSVSREKKESFPLTVTSAQKNPTAFYLCASQPYSNQPQHFGDGTRLSIL.

This clone has just one count. This chain uses TRBV10-3 with TRBJ2-5; unclear D gene. Germline-derived CDR1 and CDR2 are ENHRY and SYGVKD. V lost 0 bases and J 1 base, leaving 9 bases between the germline ends. This CDR3 spans 15 amino acids. Here the CDR3 reads CAISESNDPQETQYF. The CDR3 DNA follows: TGTGCCATCAGTGAGTCTAATGACCCCCAAGAGACCCAGTACTTC.

The chain has TRBV27 and TRBJ2-2; 13 nucleotides align to TRBD2. The CDR3 sequence is 17 residues long. Germline V gives CDR1 MNHEY, CDR2 SMNVEV (reference sequence). The trim removed 1 base at V and 5 bases at J, leaving 4 bases unmatched. The CDR3, as DNA: TGTGCCAGCAGTTTATTGGAGACTAGCGGGAGGACCGGGGAGCTGTTTTTT. Translating it yields CASSLLETSGRTGELFF.

This sequence joins TRBV5-6 and TRBJ1-5; 10 bases match TRBD1. Germline V gives CDR1 SGHDT, CDR2 YYEEEE. V was clipped by 4 bases and J by 2 bases; unmatched bases: 9. The CDR3 length is 17 residues. The CDR3 coding sequence is TGTGCCAGCAGCCGAAGACAGGGGGCTAGTGGCAATCAGCCCCAGCATTTT. The encoded protein is CASSRRQGASGNQPQHF.

In its sample, this clone was seen once. The chain is built from TRBV5-8 and TRBJ1-6; D gene uncertain. Germline V gene lookup returns CDR1 SGHTS and CDR2 YDEGEE. The CDR3 length is 13 residues. Trimming stripped 4 bases from V and 8 bases from J, with 10 bases between. CDR3 sequence: CASSMGPDSPLHF. Written as DNA, the CDR3 is TGTGCCAGCAGCATGGGTCCCGATTCACCCCTCCACTTT. Full variable domain (outside the CDR3, taken from reference TRBV5-8 and TRBJ1-6): EAGVTQSPTHLIKTRGQQATLRCSPISGHTSVYWYQQALGLGLQFLLWYDEGEERNRGNFPPRFSGRQFPNYSSELNVNALELEDSALYLCASSMGPDSPLHFGNGTRLTVT.

This clone was seen only a few times. This sequence joins TRBV10-2 and TRBJ1-2, with TRBD1 as a possible D gene (6 bases). Germline loops: CDR1 WSHSY, CDR2 SAAADI. This CDR3 spans 14 amino acids. V shed 5 bases and J shed 3 bases, with 13 bases lying between them. The CDR3 nucleotides read TGCGCCAGCAGTAACACAGGGAGACACTATGGCTACACCTTC. Its protein product is CASSNTGRHYGYTF.

The rearrangement uses TRBV29-1 and TRBJ2-1; D gene ambiguous. This CDR3 is 13 amino acids long. Trimming cost V 7 bases and J 5 bases, with 15 bases left between them. Germline V gene sequence: CDR1 SQVTM, CDR2 ANQGSEA. In DNA form, the CDR3 reads TGCAGCGCCGCCTGGGGTCCCCACAATGAGCAGTTCTTC. This translates into CSAAWGPHNEQFF.

This rearrangement joins TRBV19 to TRBJ2-2, with TRBD1 identical over 8 bases. The V and J ends lost 2 bases and 7 bases, in that order; junction bases with no gene match: 12. Germline CDR1 reads LNHDA; CDR2 reads SQIVND (reference sequence). The CDR3 loop spans 17 amino acids. The CDR3 DNA reads as TGTGCCAGTAGTATATTATCCAGGGGGCTAGATAACGGGGAGCTGTTTTTT. Its protein product is CASSILSRGLDNGELFF.

This rearrangement joins TRBV7-8 to TRBJ1-6; D ambiguous. Germline values: CDR1 SGHVS, CDR2 FQNEAQ. The CDR3 runs 14 residues. Trimming cost V 5 bases and J 3 bases, with 8 bases left between them. CDR3 amino acids: CASSEDGYNSPLHF. The DNA of the CDR3 is TGTGCCAGCAGCGAGGACGGCTATAATTCACCCCTCCACTTT.

The chain joins TRBV19 to TRBJ2-7; TRBD1 matches 10 bases. J was trimmed by 4 bases and V by 6 bases; bases with no gene match: 6. Germline V CDR1 and CDR2: LNHDA, SQIVND (reference sequence). The CDR3 loop spans 14 amino acids. The CDR3 DNA follows: TGTGCCAGTAGCTCCCGGGACAGGGGTTACGAGCAGTACTTC. Residues: CASSSRDRGYEQYF.

This chain links TRBV9 with TRBJ1-2; 7 positions match TRBD1. V lost 3 bases, J lost 3 bases, and 8 bases stayed unmatched. CDR3 length: 15 residues. CDR1 is SGDLS, CDR2 YYNGEE, per germline. The CDR3 region has the DNA TGTGCCAGCAGCGCATCCGGGACAGACCACTATGGCTACACCTTC. Its translation: CASSASGTDHYGYTF.

The rearrangement links TRBV5-6 to TRBJ1-1; 9 nucleotides agree with TRBD1. Germline CDR1 SGHDT, CDR2 YYEEEE. CDR3 size: 17 residues. Unmatched junction bases numbered 13, after V lost 4 bases and J lost 3 bases. The CDR3 DNA sequence: TGTGCCAGCAGCCCAGGGACAGGGTCGTTTGATGACACTGAAGCTTTCTTT. This codes for CASSPGTGSFDDTEAFF.

This clone was found once. The chain joins TRBV18 to TRBJ2-7; TRBD2 matches 10 bases. The CDR3 consists of 15 residues. V lost 4 bases to trimming and J lost 4 bases; unmatched junction nucleotides: 7. CDR1 KGHSH and CDR2 LQKENI come from the germline V gene. CDR3 residues: CASSHAGTSDYEQYF. The CDR3 DNA reads TGTGCCAGCTCACACGCCGGGACTAGCGATTACGAGCAGTACTTC.

This chain uses TRBV7-2 with TRBJ2-1; D is unresolved. The germline CDR1 and CDR2 sequences are SGHTA and FQGNSA. The CDR3 extends over 13 amino acids. The V gene lost 2 bases and the J gene lost 9 bases, with 11 bases spanning the gap. The CDR3 region has the DNA TGTGCCAGCAGCTTAAGAGCGATTAGTGAGCAGTTCTTC. It codes for CASSLRAISEQFF.

V and J are TRBV15 and TRBJ2-7; TRBD2 aligns across 9 bases. Germline CDR1 reads LNHNV; CDR2 reads YYDKDF (reference sequence). Germline trimming cut 1 base from V and 0 bases from J; bases unmatched to any gene: 4. CDR3 length: 16 residues. The CDR3 DNA is TGTGCCACCAGCAGAGCCGGGCGGGGGGGCTCCTACGAGCAGTACTTC. Translated, it gives CATSRAGRGGSYEQYF.

By proportion, this clone is medium-sized. The rearrangement joins TRBV11-3 to TRBJ2-1; 15 bases match TRBD2. The CDR3 runs to 19 residues. Germline CDR1 is SGHNT and CDR2 is YENEEA. Unmatched junction bases numbered 9, after V lost 5 bases and J lost 1 base. In DNA form, the CDR3 reads TGTGCCAGCAGCCCCTGGACTAGCGGGAGGGCCAAGTCCTACAATGAGCAGTTCTTC. Translation gives CASSPWTSGRAKSYNEQFF.

This clone appeared once. CDR3 DNA sequence: TGTGCCTGGAGTTACGGGGAACAGGCTCTTACAGATACGCAGTATTTT. Protein sequence: CAWSYGEQALTDTQYF. The chain carries TRBV30 and TRBJ2-3; D assignment may be TRBD1 or TRBD2 (5 bases each). Trimming removed 2 bases at V and 3 bases at J, with 18 bases between. The CDR3 covers 16 residues. CDR1 is GTSNPN and CDR2 is SVGIG in the germline V gene (reference sequence).

The chain links TRBV19 to TRBJ2-2; 8 bases agree with TRBD2. The CDR3 sequence is 15 residues long. Germline values: CDR1 LNHDA, CDR2 SQIVND (reference sequence). The J segment lost 7 bases and the V segment lost 2 bases, leaving 6 bases of the junction unmatched. The CDR3 spells CASSIMAGGVGELFF. The CDR3 region has the DNA TGTGCCAGTAGTATAATGGCGGGAGGAGTCGGGGAGCTGTTTTTT.

CDR3: CAIRGTGEDEKLFF. The CDR3 region has the DNA TGTGCCATCAGAGGGACAGGGGAGGATGAAAAACTGTTTTTT. The chain carries TRBV10-3 and TRBJ1-4; 10 bases align to TRBD1. Germline-derived CDR1 and CDR2 are ENHRY and SYGVKD. CDR3 length: 14 amino acids. J was trimmed by 6 bases and V by 6 bases; bases with no gene match: 4.